Listed below are T cell receptor beta chains from one sample, sequenced in a study of T cells in Graves' hyperthyroidism and ophthalmopathy. One entry per CDR3 protein, called by TCRdb with MiXCR from the multiplex PCR reads. The data hold approximately 620,000 distinct CDR3 sequences, with over 11% observed a single time. Material for sequencing was blood. These TCRs come from a woman aged 30 to 39 with Graves' hyperthyroidism that later progressed to Graves' ophthalmopathy. Each CDR3 is given without its conserved first and last residue. Clone size is given for some rows only: seen once, a few or many times, or a class if the clone is expanded.

v_call	clone_size	cdr3_aa
TRBV5-1	once	ASSSEAPRDEQF
TRBV2	.	ASNSGQGWNEQF
TRBV2	many	ASSEGPPDTQY
TRBV12-3/TRBV12-4	many	ASSLEMVRGGNQPQH
TRBV3-1	many	ASSQDAGGYT
TRBV6-1	.	ASSLTSGTGELF
TRBV20-1	many	SARGQGLFGYT
TRBV7-2	many	ASSLASGTSDTQY
TRBV11-2	many	ASSLVGPGQRVYEQY
TRBV29-1	many	SVEEGRRGGWGETQY
TRBV6-1	few	ASSEAPSTGYEQY
TRBV29-1	many	SARVWGNTIY
TRBV7-2	many	ASSPTPGPAAY
TRBV27	few	ASSLYGTSASYEQY
TRBV19	.	ASSIKSGSHGYT
TRBV28	few	ASSYGDREVTEAF
TRBV10-3	many	AISQGRSNTEAF
TRBV30	few	AWSVDGLPQEQY
TRBV19	.	AIGTGHTEAF
TRBV3-1	.	ASSQWSMDKETQY
TRBV18	.	ASSPEGPQRDYGYT
TRBV6-1	.	ASRQSRGRLDEQY
TRBV12-5	many	ASGLTSFWGTEAF
TRBV2	many	ASSESTPNQPQH
TRBV7-9	.	ASATAQGRARVGYT
TRBV3-1	.	ASSLRGVNYGYT
TRBV12-3/TRBV12-4	many	ASSVQRWEKLF
TRBV6-1	many	ASKRRPGQALGDEQF
TRBV28	many	ASSTMAPYNEQF
TRBV6-1	many	ASSSPYTGELF
TRBV28	many	ASSSRRGVDEQF
TRBV5-8	many	ASSQGLRGNNEQF
TRBV28	.	ASSYPVGVGTQY
TRBV27	.	ASTTKLDKLSDTEAF
TRBV10-3	many	ATRQGSDEKLF
TRBV18	few	ASSPTGGNHGYT
TRBV12-3/TRBV12-4	many	ASTMGFNEQF
TRBV7-9	few	ASTFPGQPDEQY
TRBV28	many	ASKWGSGANVLT
TRBV12-3/TRBV12-4	many	ASSLGQGFGEPQH
TRBV5-1	many	ASSFDLRTEAF
TRBV4-2	many	ASSEGGGGETQY
TRBV7-2	.	ASSWGLAGVTEQY
TRBV13	many	ASRRQGALANEKLF
TRBV7-7	.	ASTPGTSGRATGELF
TRBV20-1	.	SASKARPSYNEQF
TRBV12-3/TRBV12-4	.	ASSLGGRGQPQH
TRBV6-2/TRBV6-3	.	ASTQTPAGVSEQF
TRBV28	many	ASSSPGTHHGAIRSI
TRBV2	many	ASPSGRGLGYT